One and the same sample provided the 2 T cell receptor beta chains below, sequenced in a study of blood T cell repertoires in COVID-19. The protocol was immunoSEQ multiplex PCR, while the TCRdb copy is restricted to in-frame clones and leaves out a portion. In the table there are about 310,000 clones, roughly nine tenths of which are singletons. Sequencing was carried out using PBMCs or T cells enriched from blood (not recorded which). The receptors originated from a woman aged 25 to 39 who had recovered from COVID-19.

This chain connects TRBV13 to TRBJ2-7; D not certain. Per germline, CDR1 PRHDT and CDR2 FYEKMQ (reference sequence). The CDR3 is 12 amino acids. V shed 4 bases and J shed 4 bases, with 8 bases lying between them. The CDR3 reads CASSSITYEQYF. CDR3 nucleotides: TGTGCCAGCAGCTCCATAACTTACGAGCAGTACTTC.

V gene TRBV7-3 combines with J gene TRBJ2-1, with 10 bases that match TRBD2. The CDR3 spans 16 residues. The ends lost 1 base at V and 11 bases at J; junction bases unmatched: 11. Germline lookup yields CDR1 SGHTA and CDR2 FQGTGA. The CDR3 DNA reads TGTGCCAGCAGCTTAAAACTAGCGGGGCCGGGAGGTAAGCAGTTCTTC. As protein: CASSLKLAGPGGKQFF.